Each of the 11 T cell receptor beta chains below was sequenced from the same sample in a study of human T cells and chemical hapten exposure. In TCRdb, the RACE reads were re-called with MiXCR into one record per CDR3 protein. The table records 330,000 or so distinct CDR3 sequences, more than 5% of them present only once. Time point indicated: patch test 2, 6 weeks after DPC sensitization. Indicated treatment: therapeutic diphenylcyclopropenone sensitization with weekly scalp DPC. Source: whole blood, taken in connection with sensitization to the hapten diphenylcyclopropenone (DPC). These receptors came from a young woman with alopecia areata. Some clones in this sample may be carry-over from other donors' samples.

Ten or more counts support this clonotype. The V call is TRBV20-1, the J call TRBJ1-2; 10 bases are a match to TRBD1. Per germline, CDR1 DFQATT and CDR2 SNEGSKA (reference sequence). This CDR3 comprises 15 residues. V was clipped by 3 bases and J by 5 bases; unmatched bases: 9. The CDR3: CSASVPGQGFYGYTF. The CDR3 DNA reads as TGCAGTGCTAGTGTACCGGGACAGGGGTTTTATGGCTACACCTTC.

This clonotype occurred a few times. The chain has TRBV20-1 and TRBJ1-2; tentatively, D is TRBD1 (5 bases). The V and J ends lost 3 bases and 1 base respectively, with 12 bases between them. This CDR3 has 14 residues. Germline CDR1 is DFQATT and CDR2 is SNEGSKA (reference sequence). CDR3 in DNA: TGCAGTGCTAGCCACCCGACAGTTAACTATGGCTACACCTTC. Encoded protein: CSASHPTVNYGYTF.

This chain joins TRBV20-1 and TRBJ2-3; weak D call: TRBD1 (6 bases). Germline loops: CDR1 DFQATT, CDR2 SNEGSKA (reference sequence). The V end was cut by 4 bases, the J end by 1 base, with 12 bases between. This CDR3 comprises 14 residues. The CDR3, as DNA: TGCAGTGCTACTAGACAGGCGCGCACAGATACGCAGTATTTT. It yields the protein CSATRQARTDTQYF.

In this sample, this clonotype turned up many times. The chain carries TRBV29-1 and TRBJ2-1, with D maybe TRBD2 (6 bases). The CDR3 covers 13 residues. The germline V and J ends were trimmed by 7 bases and 7 bases, with 17 bases remaining between them. CDR1 SQVTM and CDR2 ANQGSEA come from the germline V gene. The CDR3 region is CSGNGPGGNEQFF. The CDR3 DNA is TGCAGCGGGAATGGACCCGGGGGAAATGAGCAGTTCTTC.

This clonotype was observed at least ten times. This chain links TRBV5-1 with TRBJ2-3, with a weak D call TRBD1 (6 bases). This CDR3 has 15 residues. V gave up 8 bases and J gave up 0 bases, with 16 bases separating them. The germline V gene has CDR1 SGHRS and CDR2 YFSETQ. Here the CDR3 reads CASTTGGGSTDTQYF. The CDR3 bases are TGCGCCAGTACGACAGGAGGAGGTAGCACAGATACGCAGTATTTT.

This clonotype has a handful of counts. CDR3 DNA sequence: TGCAGCGTTGTCAGTTTAGAGACCCAGTACTTC. Amino acids: CSVVSLETQYF. This rearrangement joins TRBV29-1 to TRBJ2-5; D is uncertain. Germline assignment: CDR1 SQVTM and CDR2 ANQGSEA. The V end lost 4 bases, the J end lost 4 bases, and 7 bases lay between the germline ends. The CDR3 extends over 11 amino acids.

This clonotype was counted many times. Mismatch with germline at one junction end may stem from a read error. The CDR3 DNA reads as TGTGCTAGCAGCTTAGTAGGGGGCGCCTACAATGAGCAGTTCTTC. Protein sequence: CASSLVGGAYNEQFF. The chain combines TRBV7-2 with TRBJ2-1, with 7 nucleotides matching TRBD1. This CDR3 contains 15 residues. CDR1 is SGHTA and CDR2 is FQGNSA in the germline V gene.

This clonotype came up a few times. The chain is built from TRBV20-1 and TRBJ1-1; D call uncertain. The CDR3 consists of 13 residues. Germline CDR1 reads DFQATT; CDR2 reads SNEGSKA (reference sequence). Trimming shortened V by 3 bases and J by 2 bases, and 10 bases separated the two germline ends. CDR3 loop: CSASREVNTEAFF. The CDR3 nucleotides are TGCAGTGCTAGTAGGGAAGTTAACACTGAAGCTTTCTTT.

In its sample, this clonotype was seen a few times. The rearrangement joins TRBV7-9 to TRBJ2-2; D ambiguous. V lost 5 bases and J 4 bases, leaving 14 bases between the germline ends. Germline loops: CDR1 SEHNR, CDR2 FQNEAQ (reference sequence). This CDR3 region has 15 residues. DNA for the CDR3: TGTGCCAGCAGCACCGAGGTGAAAAGCACCGGGGAGCTGTTTTTT. It yields the protein CASSTEVKSTGELFF.

This clonotype was counted a few times. The chain uses TRBV5-1 and TRBJ2-2, with D hard to call. Per the germline V gene, CDR1 is SGHRS and CDR2 is YFSETQ. This CDR3 has 17 amino acids. The ends were cut back, 0 bases at V and 3 bases at J, with 15 bases in the middle. The CDR3 reads CASSLESPSRYTGELFF. The CDR3 region has the DNA TGCGCCAGCAGCTTGGAATCCCCCTCCCGTTACACCGGGGAGCTGTTTTTT.

This sequence joins TRBV25-1 and TRBJ2-7; 9 positions match TRBD1. The CDR3 runs 14 residues. With 4 bases clipped from V and 3 bases from J, the junction kept 4 bases outside the gene matches. Germline V lookup: CDR1 MGHDK, CDR2 SYGVNS. The CDR3 reads CASSVPDRGYEQYF. CDR3 in DNA: TGTGCCAGCAGTGTCCCGGACAGGGGCTACGAGCAGTACTTC.